A single sample is the source of the 8 T cell receptor beta chains below, sequenced in a study of T cell responses to AZD1222 COVID-19 vaccine. Here immunoSEQ multiplex PCR was the method, and the copy in TCRdb shows in-frame clones only, minus some. Of 91,000 or so clones detected, 90% to 95% appear once; the ten largest clones hold under 3.5%. The material sequenced was peripheral blood, taken 28 days after the second AZD1222 dose. The receptors stem from an adult who received the AZD1222 COVID-19 vaccine.

The chain links TRBV30 to TRBJ1-5; D perhaps matches TRBD1 (5 bases). CDR1 and CDR2 (germline): GTSNPN, SVGIG (reference sequence). This CDR3 has 15 amino acids. Deletions cut 2 bases from V and 1 base from J, with 12 bases between. Here the CDR3 reads CAWSWRGMSNQPQHF. CDR3 bases: TGTGCCTGGAGTTGGCGGGGGATGAGCAATCAGCCCCAGCATTTT.

This chain joins TRBV6-2 or TRBV6-3 and TRBJ1-2; D not certain. There are 13 residues in the CDR3. V was trimmed by 2 bases and J by 3 bases, leaving 7 bases between them. Per germline, CDR1 MNHEY and CDR2 SVGEGT. CDR3 in amino acids: CASSYVGDYGYTF. Written as DNA, the CDR3 is TGTGCCAGCAGTTACGTCGGGGACTATGGCTACACCTTC.

This sequence joins TRBV4-1 and TRBJ2-3; the D gene is possibly TRBD2 (7 bases). Deletions cut 3 bases from V and 3 bases from J, with 16 bases between. The germline V gene encodes CDR1 MGHRA and CDR2 YSYEKL. The CDR3 covers 16 residues. This CDR3 is CASSQYEGGLTDTQYF. CDR3 nucleotide sequence: TGCGCCAGCAGCCAGTACGAGGGGGGGTTGACAGATACGCAGTATTTT.

V usage is TRBV25-1 and J usage is TRBJ2-7, with D maybe TRBD1 (5 bases). This CDR3 has 15 residues. CDR1 is MGHDK, CDR2 SYGVNS, per germline. The germline V and J ends were trimmed by 1 base and 2 bases, with 12 bases remaining between them. CDR3 protein: CASSEFQAGTYEQYF. DNA for the CDR3: TGTGCCAGCAGTGAATTCCAGGCAGGGACCTACGAGCAGTACTTC.

The J gene is TRBJ2-7, the V gene TRBV19; D tentatively fits TRBD1 or TRBD2 (5 bases each). V dropped 6 bases and J dropped 0 bases, with 21 bases sitting between them. The CDR3 consists of 17 residues. Per the germline V gene, CDR1 is LNHDA and CDR2 is SQIVND (reference sequence). In DNA form, the CDR3 reads TGTGCCAGTAGGGGGACCACCACGGACAAGGCCTCCTACGAGCAGTACTTC. This sequence encodes CASRGTTTDKASYEQYF.

This clone has a handful of counts. Other DNA sequences within the sample encode an identical CDR3. The CDR3: CASTPGLNQPQHF. The CDR3 nucleotides are TGTGCCAGCACCCCAGGGCTGAATCAGCCCCAGCATTTT. The chain is built from TRBV6-5 and TRBJ1-5, with D possibly matching TRBD1 (5 bases). V gave up 7 bases and J gave up 4 bases, with 11 bases separating them. Germline CDR1 is MNHEY and CDR2 is SVGAGI. The length of the CDR3 is 13 residues.

DNA for the CDR3: TGTGCCACCAGCACCGGGACAGACGACGGAAACACCATATATTTT. It yields the protein CATSTGTDDGNTIYF. The chain carries TRBV15 and TRBJ1-3; 7 bases fit TRBD1. The germline V gene encodes CDR1 LNHNV and CDR2 YYDKDF (reference sequence). V shed 4 bases, J shed 4 bases, and the junction held 7 bases outside the gene matches. CDR3 length: 15 residues.

V gene TRBV18 combines with J gene TRBJ1-2; D remains ambiguous. This CDR3 is built from 13 residues. CDR1 is KGHSH and CDR2 is LQKENI in the germline V gene. The ends were cut back, 2 bases at V and 2 bases at J, with 6 bases in the middle. Here the CDR3 DNA reads TGTGCCAGCTCACCAGAAGGAAACTATGGCTACACCTTC. Its translation: CASSPEGNYGYTF.